The rows below give T cell receptor beta chains drawn from one sample of a study of blood T cell repertoires in COVID-19. Only in-frame clones appear in the TCRdb table, and some are missing; sequencing was by immunoSEQ multiplex PCR. Of approximately 240,000 clones listed, roughly nine tenths are singletons. The source material was PBMCs or T cells enriched from blood (not recorded which). The receptors originated from a woman aged 18-29 years in a cohort exposed to, infected with or recovered from COVID-19 (not recorded which). Each CDR3 is given with its conserved first and last residue. Each record gives: clone size, D gene, CDR3 length, J gene, V gene, CDR3 protein, CDR3 DNA. D genes are given only for firm matches. A clone size is listed for some rows: how often the clone was seen (once, few, many), or a class if it is expanded.

NA | NA | 12 | TRBJ2-5 | TRBV5-4 | CASSFAGETQYF | TGTGCCAGCAGCTTCGCAGGAGAGACCCAGTACTTC
NA | TRBD1 | 15 | TRBJ2-7 | TRBV6-5 | CASSPTTGQFNEQYF | TGTGCCAGCAGCCCCACGACAGGGCAGTTTAACGAGCAGTACTTC
once | TRBD2 | 17 | TRBJ2-1 | TRBV4-1 | CASSQEVGAGGDNEQFF | TGCGCCAGCAGCCAAGAGGTAGGGGCGGGAGGGGACAATGAGCAGTTCTTC
NA | TRBD1 | 14 | TRBJ1-5 | TRBV10-3 | CAISEGTGGQPQHF | TGTGCCATCAGTGAGGGGACAGGGGGTCAGCCCCAGCATTTT
NA | NA | 16 | TRBJ1-1 | TRBV5-1 | CASSLWRQGGDTEAFF | TGCGCCAGCAGCTTGTGGAGGCAGGGAGGCGACACTGAAGCTTTCTTT
once | TRBD1 | 15 | TRBJ1-4 | TRBV6-1 | CASSEVKGGGEKLFF | TGTGCCAGCAGTGAAGTAAAAGGGGGCGGTGAAAAACTGTTTTTT
NA | TRBD1 | 17 | TRBJ1-2 | TRBV4-2 | CASSSSGFAGTGVGYTF | TGTGCCAGCAGCTCAAGTGGATTTGCCGGGACAGGGGTTGGCTACACCTTC
NA | NA | 16 | TRBJ1-2 | TRBV4-1 | CASSPSDGAQNYGYTF | TGCGCCAGCAGCCCTTCCGATGGAGCGCAAAACTATGGCTACACCTTC
NA | NA | 13 | TRBJ1-6 | TRBV7-9 | CASRGGPDSPLHF | TGTGCCAGCAGGGGTGGGCCGGATTCACCCCTCCACTTT
NA | NA | 13 | TRBJ1-5 | TRBV12-3/TRBV12-4 | CASSFAGTQPQHF | TGTGCCAGCAGTTTCGCAGGTACTCAGCCCCAGCATTTT
NA | NA | 14 | TRBJ2-3 | TRBV29-1 | CSVLRGAGTDTQYF | TGCAGCGTCCTGCGGGGTGCAGGCACAGATACGCAGTATTTT
NA | NA | 15 | TRBJ1-2 | TRBV2 | CASGTLGGFSYGYTF | TGTGCCAGCGGGACCCTTGGGGGGTTTTCCTATGGCTACACCTTC
few | NA | 16 | TRBJ1-2 | TRBV7-3 | CASSYRVGNVFRGYTF | TGTGCCAGCAGCTACAGGGTAGGGAATGTCTTTCGTGGCTACACCTTC
NA | NA | 15 | TRBJ1-3 | TRBV5-4 | CASSSGRSSGNTIYF | TGTGCCAGCAGCAGCGGACGCTCCTCTGGAAACACCATATATTTT
NA | NA | 15 | TRBJ1-1 | TRBV9 | CASSVGGSVITEAFF | TGTGCCAGCAGCGTAGGGGGCAGTGTGATCACTGAAGCTTTCTTT
once | TRBD2 | 15 | TRBJ2-1 | TRBV11-2 | CASSPLAGGYNEQFF | TGTGCCAGCAGCCCACTAGCGGGGGGTTACAATGAGCAGTTCTTC
NA | TRBD1 | 13 | TRBJ2-1 | TRBV5-4 | CASSKDRDNEQFF | TGTGCCAGCAGCAAGGACAGGGACAATGAGCAGTTCTTC
NA | NA | 13 | TRBJ2-7 | TRBV2 | CASSDSGFLEQYF | TGTGCCAGCAGTGATTCGGGTTTTTTAGAGCAGTACTTC
NA | NA | 15 | TRBJ1-4 | TRBV19 | CASSSNRRINEKLFF | TGTGCCAGTAGTAGTAACAGAAGAATAAATGAAAAACTGTTTTTT
NA | NA | 12 | TRBJ1-6 | TRBV14 | CASSLPNSPLHF | TGTGCCAGCAGCCTTCCAAATTCACCCCTCCACTTT
NA | NA | 14 | TRBJ1-1 | TRBV5-1 | CASSLAGGNTEAFF | TGCGCCAGCAGCTTGGCCGGGGGGAACACTGAAGCTTTCTTT
NA | NA | 15 | TRBJ1-5 | TRBV5-1 | CASSLDGGSNQPQHF | TGCGCCAGCAGCTTGGATGGAGGGAGCAATCAGCCCCAGCATTTT
NA | TRBD2 | 16 | TRBJ2-3 | TRBV10-1 | CASSEWASGSGDTQYF | TGCGCCAGCAGTGAGTGGGCTAGCGGGAGTGGGGATACGCAGTATTTT
NA | NA | 15 | TRBJ1-5 | TRBV2 | CASREGLHSNQPQHF | TGTGCCTCCCGGGAGGGACTACATAGCAATCAGCCCCAGCATTTT
NA | NA | 15 | TRBJ2-3 | TRBV27 | CASSSGEFSTDTQYF | TGTGCCAGCAGTTCCGGAGAGTTTAGCACAGATACGCAGTATTTT
NA | TRBD2 | 15 | TRBJ2-5 | TRBV2 | CASSPTSGRRETQYF | TGTGCCAGCAGCCCTACTAGCGGGAGGAGGGAGACCCAGTACTTC